This TCR beta chain was sequenced during a study of blood T cell repertoires in COVID-19. The wider study: Samples came from the United States, Italy and Spain, spanning acute and convalescent COVID-19.

Per the original methods: Scientists estimated how many nucleated cells there were by amplifying reference gene primers. TCRdb keeps only in-frame clones here, not all; method: immunoSEQ multiplex PCR. That table supplies the V and J calls and clone size; D and trimming were determined from the DNA. Among almost 70,000 clones, 60% to 80% were seen once, and the ten largest hold approximately 16%. The CDR3 contains 11 residues. Trimming shortened V by 10 bases and J by 2 bases, and 9 bases separated the two germline ends. Germline V gives CDR1 LNHDA, CDR2 SQIVND (reference sequence). This chain uses TRBV19 with TRBJ2-7, with D unclear. The sequenced material came from peripheral blood. This sequence originates from a man aged 55-75 years with acute or convalescent COVID-19. The CDR3 region has the DNA TGTGCCACCCGGAGAGCCTACGAGCAGTACTTC. It codes for CATRRAYEQYF. Full variable domain (remainder filled in from reference TRBV19 and TRBJ2-7): DGGITQSPKYLFRKEGQNVTLSCEQNLNHDAMYWYRQDPGQGLRLIYYSQIVNDFQKGDIAEGYSVSREKKESFPLTVTSAQKNPTAFYLCATRRAYEQYFGPGTRLTVT.